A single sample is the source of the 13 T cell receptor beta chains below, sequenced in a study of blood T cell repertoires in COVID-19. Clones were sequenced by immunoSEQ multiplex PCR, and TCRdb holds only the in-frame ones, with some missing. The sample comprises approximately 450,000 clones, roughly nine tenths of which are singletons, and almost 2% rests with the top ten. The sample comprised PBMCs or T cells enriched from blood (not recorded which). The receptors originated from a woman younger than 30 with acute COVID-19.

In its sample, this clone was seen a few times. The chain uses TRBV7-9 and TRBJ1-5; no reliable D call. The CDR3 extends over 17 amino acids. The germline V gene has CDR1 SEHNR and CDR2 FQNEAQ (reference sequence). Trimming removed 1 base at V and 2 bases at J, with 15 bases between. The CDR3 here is CASSLGTGVGGNQPQHF. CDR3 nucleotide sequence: TGTGCCAGCAGCTTAGGGACCGGGGTGGGTGGCAATCAGCCCCAGCATTTT.

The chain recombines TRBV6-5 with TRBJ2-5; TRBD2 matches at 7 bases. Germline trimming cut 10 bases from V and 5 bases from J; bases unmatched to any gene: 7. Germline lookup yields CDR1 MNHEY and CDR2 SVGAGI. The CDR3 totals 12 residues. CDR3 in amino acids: CATSGSGETQYF. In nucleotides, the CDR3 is TGTGCCACCTCGGGTAGCGGGGAGACCCAGTACTTC.

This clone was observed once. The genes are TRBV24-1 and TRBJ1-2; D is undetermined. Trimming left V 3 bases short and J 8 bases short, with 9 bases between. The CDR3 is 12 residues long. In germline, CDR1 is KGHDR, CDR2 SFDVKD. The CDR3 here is CATSDLDRGYTF. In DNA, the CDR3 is TGTGCCACCAGTGATCTCGATCGGGGCTACACCTTC.

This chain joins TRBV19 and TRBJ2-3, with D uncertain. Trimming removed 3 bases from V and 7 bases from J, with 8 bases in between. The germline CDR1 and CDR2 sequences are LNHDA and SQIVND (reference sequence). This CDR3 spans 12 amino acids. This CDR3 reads CASSIGLHTQYF. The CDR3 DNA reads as TGTGCCAGTAGTATTGGGCTACATACGCAGTATTTT.

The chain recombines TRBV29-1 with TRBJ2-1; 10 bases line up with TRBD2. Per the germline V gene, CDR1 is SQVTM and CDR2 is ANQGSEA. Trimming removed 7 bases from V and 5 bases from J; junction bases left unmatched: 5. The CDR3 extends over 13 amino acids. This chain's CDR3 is CSAGTSANNEQFF. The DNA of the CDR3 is TGCAGCGCTGGGACTAGCGCCAACAATGAGCAGTTCTTC.

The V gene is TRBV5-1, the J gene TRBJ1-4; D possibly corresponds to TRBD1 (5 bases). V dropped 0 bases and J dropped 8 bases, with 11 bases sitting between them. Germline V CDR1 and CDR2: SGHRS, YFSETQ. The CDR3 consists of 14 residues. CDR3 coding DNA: TGCGCCAGCAGCTTGGGCGGGAGGGACGAAAAACTGTTTTTT. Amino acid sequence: CASSLGGRDEKLFF.

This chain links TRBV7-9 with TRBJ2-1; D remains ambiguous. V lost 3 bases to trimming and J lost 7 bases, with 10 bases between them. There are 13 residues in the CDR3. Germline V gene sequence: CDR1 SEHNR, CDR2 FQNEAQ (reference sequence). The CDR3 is CASSFDSINEQFF. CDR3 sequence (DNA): TGTGCCAGCAGCTTCGACTCAATAAATGAGCAGTTCTTC.

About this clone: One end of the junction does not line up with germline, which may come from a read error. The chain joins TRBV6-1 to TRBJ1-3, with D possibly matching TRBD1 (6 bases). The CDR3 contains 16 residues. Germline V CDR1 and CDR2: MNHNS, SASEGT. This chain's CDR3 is CASSKARGYSGNTIYF. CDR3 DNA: TGTGCCAGCAGTAAAGCCAGGGGTTACTCTGGAAACACCATATATTTT.

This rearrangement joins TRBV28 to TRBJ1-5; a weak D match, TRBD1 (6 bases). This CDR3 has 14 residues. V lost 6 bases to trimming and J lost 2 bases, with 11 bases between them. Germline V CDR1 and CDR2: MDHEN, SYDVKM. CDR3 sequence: CASRNRVGNQPQHF. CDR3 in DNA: TGTGCCAGCAGGAACAGGGTCGGCAATCAGCCCCAGCATTTT.

CDR3 region: CASSPNGVDYEQYF. The CDR3 DNA reads TGTGCCAGCTCCCCGAACGGTGTCGACTACGAGCAGTACTTC. The chain carries TRBV18 and TRBJ2-7; D unclear. Trimming took 6 bases from V and 3 from J, leaving 15 bases between them. CDR3 length equals 14 residues. CDR1 and CDR2 (germline): KGHSH, LQKENI.

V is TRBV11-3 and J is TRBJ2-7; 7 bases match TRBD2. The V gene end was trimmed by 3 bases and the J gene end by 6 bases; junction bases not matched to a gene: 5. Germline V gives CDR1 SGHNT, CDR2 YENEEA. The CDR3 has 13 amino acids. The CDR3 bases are TGTGCCAGCAGCTTGGGAGGGTCTGGCGAGCAGTACTTC. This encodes CASSLGGSGEQYF.

The CDR3 loop is CASSPPDRVGGNTIYF. CDR3 DNA: TGTGCCAGCAGCCCACCCGACAGGGTGGGTGGAAACACCATATATTTT. The rearrangement links TRBV5-5 to TRBJ1-3; the match to TRBD1 covers 7 bases. Germline CDR1 is SGHKS and CDR2 is YYEKEE (reference sequence). The CDR3 spans 16 residues. The V and J ends lost 4 bases and 3 bases, in that order; junction bases with no gene match: 10.

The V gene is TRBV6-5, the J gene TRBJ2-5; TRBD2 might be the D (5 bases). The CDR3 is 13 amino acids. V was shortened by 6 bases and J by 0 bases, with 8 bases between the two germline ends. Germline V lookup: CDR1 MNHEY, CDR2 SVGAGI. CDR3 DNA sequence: TGTGCCAGCAGGACTACCCACCAAGAGACCCAGTACTTC. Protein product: CASRTTHQETQYF.